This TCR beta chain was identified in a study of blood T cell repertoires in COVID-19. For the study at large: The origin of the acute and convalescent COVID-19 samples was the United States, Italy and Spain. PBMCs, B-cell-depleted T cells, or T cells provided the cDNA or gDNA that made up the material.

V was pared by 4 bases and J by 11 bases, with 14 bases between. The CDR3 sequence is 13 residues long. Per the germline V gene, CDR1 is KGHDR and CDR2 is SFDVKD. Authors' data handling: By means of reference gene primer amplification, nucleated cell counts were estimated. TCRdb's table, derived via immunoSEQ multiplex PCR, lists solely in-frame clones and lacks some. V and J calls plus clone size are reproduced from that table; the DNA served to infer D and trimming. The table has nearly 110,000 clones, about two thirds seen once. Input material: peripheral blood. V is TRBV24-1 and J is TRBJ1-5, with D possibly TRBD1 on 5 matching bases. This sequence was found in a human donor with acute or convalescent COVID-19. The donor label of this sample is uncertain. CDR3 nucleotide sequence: TGTGCCACCAGTGAGGGACTTTTAGAGGCCCAGCATTTT. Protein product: CATSEGLLEAQHF.